This passage covers 18 T cell receptor beta chains from one sample sequenced in a study of blood T cell repertoires in COVID-19. Assay: immunoSEQ multiplex PCR; the TCRdb copy retains only in-frame clones and omits some. The sample gives 94,000 or so clones, around 84% of which show up once; 25% is in the top ten. Sequenced input: peripheral blood. The origin of the receptors is a man aged 60 to 69 with acute or convalescent COVID-19.

The chain joins TRBV2 to TRBJ2-1, with TRBD2 as a possible D gene (6 bases). Germline V gene lookup returns CDR1 SNHLY and CDR2 FYNNEI. Trimming stripped 9 bases from V and 3 bases from J, with 18 bases between. CDR3 length: 15 amino acids. This chain's CDR3 is CASDLLGGDYNEQFF. DNA of the CDR3: TGTGCCAGTGATCTCTTGGGGGGAGACTACAATGAGCAGTTCTTC.

The V gene is TRBV4-2, the J gene TRBJ2-1, with a tentative D call TRBD2 (7 bases). Germline assignment: CDR1 LGHNA and CDR2 YNFKEQ. This CDR3 is built from 16 residues. Deletions cut 1 base from V and 6 bases from J, with 16 bases between. CDR3 amino acids: CASSQGEGGGGNEQFF. The CDR3 DNA reads as TGTGCCAGCAGCCAAGGCGAAGGGGGGGGAGGCAATGAGCAGTTCTTC.

The chain uses TRBV2 and TRBJ2-1; the D gene is possibly TRBD2 (5 bases). Trimming removed 7 bases at V and 11 bases at J, with 12 bases between. The germline V gene has CDR1 SNHLY and CDR2 FYNNEI. The CDR3 has 11 residues. Written as DNA, the CDR3 is TGTGCCAGCAAAGTCGGGGTGAAGCAGTTCTTC. This codes for CASKVGVKQFF.

This clone occurred a few times. V gene TRBV2 combines with J gene TRBJ2-1, with 8 bases aligning to TRBD2. Trimming removed 6 bases from V and 6 bases from J; junction bases left unmatched: 10. The CDR3 spans 15 residues. Per germline, CDR1 SNHLY and CDR2 FYNNEI. The CDR3 is CASRDGGLGGNEQFF. In DNA, the CDR3 is TGTGCCAGCAGGGATGGGGGACTAGGCGGCAATGAGCAGTTCTTC. The full variable domain, completed using reference TRBV2 and TRBJ2-1, is EPEVTQTPSHQVTQMGQEVILRCVPISNHLYFYWYRQILGQKVEFLVSFYNNEISEKSEIFDDQFSVERPDGSNFTLKIRSTKLEDSAMYFCASRDGGLGGNEQFFGPGTRLTVL.

The V gene is TRBV18, the J gene TRBJ2-3; 7 bases align to TRBD2. Germline loops: CDR1 KGHSH, CDR2 LQKENI. The J segment lost 1 base and the V segment lost 6 bases, leaving 7 bases of the junction unmatched. This CDR3 contains 15 residues. The CDR3 coding sequence is TGTGCCAGCTCTCTCACTAGCGCACGCACAGATACGCAGTATTTT. Amino acid sequence: CASSLTSARTDTQYF.

The chain uses TRBV6-5 and TRBJ2-7, with D perhaps TRBD1 (6 bases). V shed 10 bases and J shed 1 base, with 17 bases lying between them. The CDR3 contains 14 residues. Germline CDR1 and CDR2: MNHEY and SVGAGI. The CDR3 nucleotides read TGTGCCACTAAACCAAACAGGGAATCCTACGAGCAGTACTTC. Translated, it gives CATKPNRESYEQYF.

The rearrangement joins TRBV4-3 to TRBJ2-1; 11 nucleotides line up with TRBD2. Germline V gives CDR1 LGHNA, CDR2 YSLEER. The CDR3 sequence is 17 residues long. The ends lost 6 bases at V and 0 bases at J; junction bases unmatched: 7. The chain's CDR3 is CASRKTSGVPSYNEQFF. Here the CDR3 DNA reads TGCGCCAGCAGGAAGACTAGCGGGGTGCCCTCCTACAATGAGCAGTTCTTC.

The V call is TRBV6-5, the J call TRBJ2-5; 8 bases are shared with TRBD2. Germline CDR1 is MNHEY and CDR2 is SVGAGI. CDR3 length: 16 amino acids. V shed 0 bases and J 5 bases; nucleotides not matched to a gene: 8. The CDR3 nucleotides are TGTGCCAGCAGTTACTCGGGCCCGGGGGGGGTTGAGACCCAGTACTTC. This encodes CASSYSGPGGVETQYF.

This chain joins TRBV5-1 and TRBJ2-1; TRBD2 agrees at 9 bases. The V segment lost 0 bases and the J segment 4 bases; nucleotides outside the gene matches: 5. The CDR3 has 16 residues. Germline V gives CDR1 SGHRS, CDR2 YFSETQ. The DNA for the CDR3 is TGCGCCAGCAGCTTGGGTAGCGGGGGCCCTTACAATGAGCAGTTCTTC. Its translation: CASSLGSGGPYNEQFF.

J is TRBJ1-6 and V is TRBV15; 7 nucleotides agree with TRBD1. This CDR3 comprises 16 residues. Germline-derived CDR1 and CDR2 are LNHNV and YYDKDF (reference sequence). Trimming cost V 5 bases and J 4 bases; bases outside gene matches: 8. CDR3 coding DNA: TGTGCCACCAGCCGAAGGGGGCCAGCTTATAATTCACCCCTCCACTTT. This sequence encodes CATSRRGPAYNSPLHF.

This chain joins TRBV29-1 and TRBJ2-1, with a weak D call TRBD2 (5 bases). The V gene lost 5 bases and the J gene lost 8 bases, with 10 bases spanning the gap. The length of the CDR3 is 11 residues. The germline gives CDR1 SQVTM, CDR2 ANQGSEA. CDR3 DNA: TGCAGCGTTCGGACTGCCTATGAGCAGTTCTTC. This translates into CSVRTAYEQFF.

The V and J genes are TRBV7-9 and TRBJ2-1; weak D call: TRBD1 (6 bases). The CDR3 is made up of 16 amino acids. V lost 0 bases to trimming and J lost 1 base, with 10 bases between them. The germline gives CDR1 SEHNR, CDR2 FQNEAQ (reference sequence). Here the CDR3 DNA reads TGTGCCAGCAGCTTAGCTCAGGGGTCGTCCTACAATGAGCAGTTCTTC. Encoded protein: CASSLAQGSSYNEQFF.

The CDR3 DNA follows: TGTGCCAGCAGTCCCCGGACAGGGGGCGGTGGTTCACCCCTCCACTTT. This gives the protein CASSPRTGGGGSPLHF. The chain couples TRBV27 to TRBJ1-6; 11 nucleotides agree with TRBD1. The CDR3 extends over 16 amino acids. V dropped 5 bases and J dropped 9; count of bases not matched to a gene: 9. The V gene's germline CDR1 is MNHEY and CDR2 SMNVEV (reference sequence).

The J gene is TRBJ1-1, the V gene TRBV19; 9 nucleotides match TRBD1. There are 16 residues in the CDR3. The germline V gene has CDR1 LNHDA and CDR2 SQIVND (reference sequence). With V trimmed by 6 bases and J by 4 bases, 12 bases remained unmatched. The CDR3 here is CASRPTTGGSGTEAFF. The DNA of the CDR3 is TGTGCCAGTAGGCCCACAACAGGGGGCTCGGGCACTGAAGCTTTCTTT.

The chain employs TRBV28 and TRBJ2-3; 7 positions agree with TRBD1. The CDR3 runs 15 residues. The J segment lost 7 bases and the V segment lost 3 bases, leaving 10 bases of the junction unmatched. Per the germline V gene, CDR1 is MDHEN and CDR2 is SYDVKM. CDR3 in amino acids: CASSLMDRMSNTQYF. CDR3 nucleotides: TGTGCCAGCAGTTTGATGGACAGGATGAGCAATACGCAGTATTTT.

J is TRBJ1-2 and V is TRBV21-1; TRBD1, the table's D call, lacks a check against the DNA. TRBV21-1 is described as a pseudogene. The CDR3 is 16 residues long. CDR3 nucleotides: TGTGCCAGCAGCAAATTAGTAGGGGCGCAGGACTATGGCTACACCTTC. Translated, it gives CASSKLVGAQDYGYTF.

This clone was counted once. The chain employs TRBV19 and TRBJ1-1; 9 nucleotides agree with TRBD1. The CDR3 is made up of 14 amino acids. Germline V CDR1 and CDR2: LNHDA, SQIVND (reference sequence). The V gene end was trimmed by 10 bases and the J gene end by 2 bases; junction bases not matched to a gene: 8. The CDR3 DNA sequence: TGTGCCACCAAACGGGACAGGGCCAACACTGAAGCTTTCTTT. It codes for CATKRDRANTEAFF.

V is TRBV5-1 and J is TRBJ2-4; no clear D gene. V was clipped by 5 bases and J by 0 bases, with 9 bases between them. This CDR3 is 14 amino acids long. CDR1 and CDR2 from the germline V gene are SGHRS and YFSETQ. The DNA of the CDR3 is TGCGCCAGCAGGGCAGGTCTAGCCAAAAACATTCAGTACTTC. Translation: CASRAGLAKNIQYF.